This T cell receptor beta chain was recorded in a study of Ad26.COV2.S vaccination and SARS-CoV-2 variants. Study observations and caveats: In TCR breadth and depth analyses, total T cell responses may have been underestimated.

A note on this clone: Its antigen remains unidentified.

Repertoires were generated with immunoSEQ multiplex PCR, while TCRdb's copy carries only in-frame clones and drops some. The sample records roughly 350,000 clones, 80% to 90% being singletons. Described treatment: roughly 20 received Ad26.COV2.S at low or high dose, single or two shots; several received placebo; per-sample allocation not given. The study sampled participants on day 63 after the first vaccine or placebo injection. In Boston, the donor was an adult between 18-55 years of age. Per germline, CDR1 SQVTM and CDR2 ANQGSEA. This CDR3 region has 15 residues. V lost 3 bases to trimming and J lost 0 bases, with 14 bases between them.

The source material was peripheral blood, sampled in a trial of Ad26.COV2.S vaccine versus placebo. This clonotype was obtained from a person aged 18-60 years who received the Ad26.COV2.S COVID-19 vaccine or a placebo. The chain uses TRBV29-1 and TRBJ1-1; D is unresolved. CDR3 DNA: TGCAGCGTTGACGGGGAGGTATACATGAACACTGAAGCTTTCTTT. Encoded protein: CSVDGEVYMNTEAFF.